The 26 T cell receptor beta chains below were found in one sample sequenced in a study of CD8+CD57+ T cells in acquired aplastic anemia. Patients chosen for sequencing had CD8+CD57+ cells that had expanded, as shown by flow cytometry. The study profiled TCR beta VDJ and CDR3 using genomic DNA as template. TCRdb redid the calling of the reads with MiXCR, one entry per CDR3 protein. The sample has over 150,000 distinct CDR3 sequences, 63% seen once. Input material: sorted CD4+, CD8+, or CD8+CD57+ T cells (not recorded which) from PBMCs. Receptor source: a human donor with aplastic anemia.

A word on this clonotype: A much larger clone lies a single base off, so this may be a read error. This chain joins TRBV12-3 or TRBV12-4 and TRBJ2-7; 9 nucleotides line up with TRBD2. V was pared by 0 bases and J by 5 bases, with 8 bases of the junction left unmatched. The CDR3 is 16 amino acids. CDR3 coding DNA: TGTGCCAGCAGTTTAGCAAGCGGGAGGTGGGGGGACGAGCAGTACTTC. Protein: CASSLASGRWGDEQYF.

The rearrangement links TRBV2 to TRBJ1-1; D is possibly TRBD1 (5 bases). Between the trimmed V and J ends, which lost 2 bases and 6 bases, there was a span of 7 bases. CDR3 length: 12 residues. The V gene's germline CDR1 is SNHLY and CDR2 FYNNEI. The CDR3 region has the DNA TGTGCCAGCAGTGAACAGGGTCCTGAAGCTTTCTTT. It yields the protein CASSEQGPEAFF.

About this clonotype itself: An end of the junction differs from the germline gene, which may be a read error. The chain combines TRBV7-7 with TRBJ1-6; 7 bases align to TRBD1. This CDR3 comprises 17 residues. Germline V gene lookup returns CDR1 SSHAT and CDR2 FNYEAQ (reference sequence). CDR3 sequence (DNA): TGTGCTAGCAGCTTCCCCCTAGGGGACAGCTATAATTCACCCCTCCACTTT. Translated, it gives CASSFPLGDSYNSPLHF.

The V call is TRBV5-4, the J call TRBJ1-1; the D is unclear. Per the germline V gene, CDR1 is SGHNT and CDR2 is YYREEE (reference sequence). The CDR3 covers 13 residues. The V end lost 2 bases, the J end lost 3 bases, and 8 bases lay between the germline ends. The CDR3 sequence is CASSFHKDTEAFF. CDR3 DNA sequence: TGTGCCAGCAGCTTCCACAAGGACACTGAAGCTTTCTTT.

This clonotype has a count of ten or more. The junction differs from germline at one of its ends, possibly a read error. CDR3 in amino acids: CASSLAGASYEQYF. The CDR3 DNA follows: TGTGCCAGCAGCTTAGCGGGGGCGTCCTACGAGCAGTACTTC. The genes are TRBV12-3 or TRBV12-4 and TRBJ2-7; 9 nucleotides align to TRBD2. This CDR3 has 14 amino acids.

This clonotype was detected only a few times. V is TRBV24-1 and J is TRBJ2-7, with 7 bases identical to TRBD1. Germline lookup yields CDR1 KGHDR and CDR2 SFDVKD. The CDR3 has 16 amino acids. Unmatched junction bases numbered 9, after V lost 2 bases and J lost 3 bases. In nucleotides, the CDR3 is TGTGCCACCAGTGATTACCCTAAGACAGGGCTCTACGAGCAGTACTTC. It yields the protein CATSDYPKTGLYEQYF.

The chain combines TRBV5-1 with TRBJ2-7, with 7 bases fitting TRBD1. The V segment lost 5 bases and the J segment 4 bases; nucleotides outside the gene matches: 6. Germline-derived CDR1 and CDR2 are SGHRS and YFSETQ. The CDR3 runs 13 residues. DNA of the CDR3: TGCGCCAGCAGTCGGGACAGCCCTTACGAGCAGTACTTC. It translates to CASSRDSPYEQYF.

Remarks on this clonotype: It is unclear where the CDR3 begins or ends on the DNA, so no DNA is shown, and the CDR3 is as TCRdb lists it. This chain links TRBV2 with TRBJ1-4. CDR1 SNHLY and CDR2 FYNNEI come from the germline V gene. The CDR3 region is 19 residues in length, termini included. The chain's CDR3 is CATRDGSYEQYFGNEKLFF.

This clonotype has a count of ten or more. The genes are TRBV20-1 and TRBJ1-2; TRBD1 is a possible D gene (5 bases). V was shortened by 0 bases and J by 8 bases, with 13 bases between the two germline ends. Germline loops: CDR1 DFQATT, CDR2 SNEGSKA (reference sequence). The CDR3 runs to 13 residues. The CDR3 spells CSARDPGSLGYTF. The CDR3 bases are TGCAGTGCTAGAGATCCAGGGAGCCTAGGCTACACCTTC.

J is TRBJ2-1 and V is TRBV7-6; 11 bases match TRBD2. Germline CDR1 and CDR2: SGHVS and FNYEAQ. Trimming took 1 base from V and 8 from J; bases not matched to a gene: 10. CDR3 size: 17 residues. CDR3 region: CASSLETSGAQRDEQFF. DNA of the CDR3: TGTGCCAGCAGCTTAGAGACTAGCGGGGCTCAAAGGGATGAGCAGTTCTTC.

This CDR3 reads CASSEDHNQPQHF. DNA for the CDR3: TGTGCCAGCAGTGAGGACCACAATCAGCCCCAGCATTTT. V is TRBV2 and J is TRBJ1-5; D is undetermined. Germline lookup yields CDR1 SNHLY and CDR2 FYNNEI. Trimming left V 3 bases short and J 3 bases short, with 6 bases between. CDR3 length equals 13 residues.

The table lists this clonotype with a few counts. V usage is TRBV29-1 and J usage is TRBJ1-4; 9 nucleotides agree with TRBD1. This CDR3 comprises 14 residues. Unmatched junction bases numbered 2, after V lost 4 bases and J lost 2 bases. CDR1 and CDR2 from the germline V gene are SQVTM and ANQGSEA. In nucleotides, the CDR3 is TGCAGCGTTGGGACAGGGGTGACTAATGAAAAACTGTTTTTT. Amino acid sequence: CSVGTGVTNEKLFF.

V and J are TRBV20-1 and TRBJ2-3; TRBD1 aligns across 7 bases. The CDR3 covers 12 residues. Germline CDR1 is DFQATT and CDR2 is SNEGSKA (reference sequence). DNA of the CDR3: TGCAGCCACGAGCGGTCAGGGGGTACGCAGTATTTT. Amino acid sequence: CSHERSGGTQYF.

In DNA form, the CDR3 reads TGTGCCAGCAGCTCCCAGACAGGGGCGGGTGAAAAACTGTTTTTT. It yields the protein CASSSQTGAGEKLFF. The chain uses TRBV7-9 and TRBJ1-4; 8 positions agree with TRBD1. Germline V gene lookup returns CDR1 SEHNR and CDR2 FQNEAQ (reference sequence). V shed 4 bases, J shed 7 bases, and the junction held 8 bases outside the gene matches. This CDR3 has 15 amino acids.

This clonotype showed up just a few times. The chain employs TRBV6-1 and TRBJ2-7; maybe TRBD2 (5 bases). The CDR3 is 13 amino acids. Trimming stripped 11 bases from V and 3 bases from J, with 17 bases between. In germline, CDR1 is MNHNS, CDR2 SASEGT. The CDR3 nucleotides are TGTGCCGCCGGGAATCTTGCGGGCTACGAGCAGTACTTC. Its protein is CAAGNLAGYEQYF.

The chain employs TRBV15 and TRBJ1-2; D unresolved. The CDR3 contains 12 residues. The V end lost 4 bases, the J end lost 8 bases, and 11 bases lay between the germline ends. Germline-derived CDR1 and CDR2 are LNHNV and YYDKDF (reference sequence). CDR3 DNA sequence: TGTGCCACCAGCACCTTACTAGGCGGCTACACCTTC. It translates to CATSTLLGGYTF.

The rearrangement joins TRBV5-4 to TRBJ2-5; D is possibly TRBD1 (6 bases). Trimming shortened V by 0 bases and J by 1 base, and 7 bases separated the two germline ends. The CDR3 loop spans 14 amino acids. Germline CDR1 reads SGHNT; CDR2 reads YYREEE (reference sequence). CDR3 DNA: TGTGCCAGCAGCTTGGCAGGGGCCCAAGAGACCCAGTACTTC. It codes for CASSLAGAQETQYF.

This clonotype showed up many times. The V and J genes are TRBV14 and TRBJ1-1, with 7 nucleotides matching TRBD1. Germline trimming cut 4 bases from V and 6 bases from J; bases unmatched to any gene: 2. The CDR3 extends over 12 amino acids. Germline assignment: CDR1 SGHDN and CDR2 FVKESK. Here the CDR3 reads CASSLTGAEAFF. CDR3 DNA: TGTGCCAGCAGCCTTACAGGGGCTGAAGCTTTCTTT.

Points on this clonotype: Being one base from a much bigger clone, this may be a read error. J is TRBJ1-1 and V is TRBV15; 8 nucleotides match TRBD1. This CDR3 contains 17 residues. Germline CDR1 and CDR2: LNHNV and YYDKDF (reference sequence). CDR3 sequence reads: CATSIIDRGPATTEALF. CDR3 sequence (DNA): TGTGCCACCAGCATCATCGACAGGGGCCCAGCGACGACTGAAGCTCTCTTT.

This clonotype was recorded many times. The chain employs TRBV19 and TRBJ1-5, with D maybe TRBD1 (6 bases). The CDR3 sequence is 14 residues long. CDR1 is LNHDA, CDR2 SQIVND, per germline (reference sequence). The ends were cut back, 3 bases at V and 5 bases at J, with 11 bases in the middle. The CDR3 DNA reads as TGTGCCAGTAGTATTATAGGGGGGGATCAGCCCCAGCATTTT. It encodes CASSIIGGDQPQHF.

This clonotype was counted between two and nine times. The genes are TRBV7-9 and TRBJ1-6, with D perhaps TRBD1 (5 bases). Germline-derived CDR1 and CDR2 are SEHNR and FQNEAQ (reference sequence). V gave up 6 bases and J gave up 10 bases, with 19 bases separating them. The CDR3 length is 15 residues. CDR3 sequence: CASRPPGGFGSPLHF. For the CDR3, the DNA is TGTGCCAGCAGACCGCCGGGGGGGTTCGGCTCACCCCTCCACTTT.

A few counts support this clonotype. CDR3 amino acids: CATSSAGTGESPLHF. CDR3 DNA: TGTGCCACCAGCAGCGCCGGGACAGGGGAGTCACCCCTCCACTTT. The chain couples TRBV15 to TRBJ1-6; 10 bases align to TRBD1. CDR3 size: 15 residues. The V gene end was trimmed by 3 bases and the J gene end by 10 bases; junction bases not matched to a gene: 6. Germline-derived CDR1 and CDR2 are LNHNV and YYDKDF (reference sequence).

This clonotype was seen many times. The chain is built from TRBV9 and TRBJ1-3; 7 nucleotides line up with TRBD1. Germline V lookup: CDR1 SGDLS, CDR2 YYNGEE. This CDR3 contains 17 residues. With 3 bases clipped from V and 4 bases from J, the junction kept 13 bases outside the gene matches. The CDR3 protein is CASSELGDRETGNTIYF. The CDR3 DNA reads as TGTGCCAGCAGCGAGTTGGGAGACAGGGAAACCGGAAACACCATATATTTT.

As DNA, the CDR3 is TGCAGCGTTGAAGAAAGTCCTGGGGCCAACGTCCTGACTTTC. Amino acid sequence: CSVEESPGANVLTF. V usage is TRBV29-1 and J usage is TRBJ2-6; no firm D call. Between the trimmed V and J ends, which lost 0 bases and 2 bases, there was a span of 5 bases. The germline V gene encodes CDR1 SQVTM and CDR2 ANQGSEA. This CDR3 has 14 amino acids.

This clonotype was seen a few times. CDR3 amino acids: CASSPGAGGPDTQYF. For the CDR3, the DNA is TGTGCCAGCAGCCCGGGGGCGGGAGGGCCGGATACGCAGTATTTT. The chain has TRBV11-2 and TRBJ2-3; 9 bases agree with TRBD2. Per germline, CDR1 SGHAT and CDR2 FQNNGV. The CDR3 length is 15 residues. With V trimmed by 5 bases and J by 6 bases, 9 bases remained unmatched.

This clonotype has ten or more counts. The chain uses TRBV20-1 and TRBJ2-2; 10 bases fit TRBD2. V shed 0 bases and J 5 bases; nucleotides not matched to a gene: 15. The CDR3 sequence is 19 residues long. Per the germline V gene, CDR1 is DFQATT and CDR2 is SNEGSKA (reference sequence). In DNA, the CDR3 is TGCAGTGCTAGAGATTTATTAGGCCCTAGCGGGGGAACTACCGGGGAGCTGTTTTTT. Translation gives CSARDLLGPSGGTTGELFF.